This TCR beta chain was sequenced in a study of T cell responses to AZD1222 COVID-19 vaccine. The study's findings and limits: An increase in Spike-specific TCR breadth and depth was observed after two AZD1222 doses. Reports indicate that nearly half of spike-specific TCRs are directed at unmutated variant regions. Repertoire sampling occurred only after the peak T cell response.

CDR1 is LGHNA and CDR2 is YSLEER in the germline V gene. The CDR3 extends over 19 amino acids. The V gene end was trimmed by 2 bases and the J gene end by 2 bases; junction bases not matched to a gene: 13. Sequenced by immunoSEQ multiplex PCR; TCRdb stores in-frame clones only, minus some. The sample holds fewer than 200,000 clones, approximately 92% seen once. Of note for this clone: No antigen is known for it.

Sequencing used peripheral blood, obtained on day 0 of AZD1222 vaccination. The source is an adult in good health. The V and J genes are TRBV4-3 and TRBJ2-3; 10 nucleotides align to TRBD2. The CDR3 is CASSQHSPGAGGPTDTQYF. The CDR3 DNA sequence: TGCGCCAGCAGCCAACATTCCCCGGGAGCGGGGGGGCCCACAGATACGCAGTATTTT.